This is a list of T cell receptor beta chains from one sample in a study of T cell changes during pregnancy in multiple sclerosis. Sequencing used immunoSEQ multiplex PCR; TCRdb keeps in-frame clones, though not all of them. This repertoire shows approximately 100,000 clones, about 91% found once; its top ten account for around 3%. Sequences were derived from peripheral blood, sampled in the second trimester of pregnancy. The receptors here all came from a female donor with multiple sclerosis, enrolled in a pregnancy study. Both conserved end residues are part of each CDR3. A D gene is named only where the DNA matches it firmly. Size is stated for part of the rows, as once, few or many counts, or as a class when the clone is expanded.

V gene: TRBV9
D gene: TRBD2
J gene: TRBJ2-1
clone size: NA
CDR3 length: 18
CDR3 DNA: TGTGCCAGCAGCACCCGCACGGGACTAGCGGGAGGGGGGAATGAGCAGTTCTTC
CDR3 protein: CASSTRTGLAGGGNEQFF

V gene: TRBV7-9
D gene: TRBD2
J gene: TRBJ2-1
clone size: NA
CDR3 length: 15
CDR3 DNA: TGTGCCAGCAGCTTAGTACTAGCGGGGGACAATGAGCAGTTCTTC
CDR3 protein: CASSLVLAGDNEQFF

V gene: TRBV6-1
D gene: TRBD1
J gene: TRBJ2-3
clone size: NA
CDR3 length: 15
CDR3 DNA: TGTGCCAGCACGGGGACAGCCTCGTACACAGATACGCAGTATTTT
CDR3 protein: CASTGTASYTDTQYF

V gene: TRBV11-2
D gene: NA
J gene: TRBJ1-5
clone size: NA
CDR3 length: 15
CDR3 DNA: TGTGCCAGCAGCTTAGCGGGGGGTATCAATCAGCCCCAGCATTTT
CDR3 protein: CASSLAGGINQPQHF

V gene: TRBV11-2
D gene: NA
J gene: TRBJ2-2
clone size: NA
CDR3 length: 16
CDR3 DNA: TGTGCCAGCAGCTTAGGGAGTCATGGGAACACCGGGGAGCTGTTTTTT
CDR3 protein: CASSLGSHGNTGELFF

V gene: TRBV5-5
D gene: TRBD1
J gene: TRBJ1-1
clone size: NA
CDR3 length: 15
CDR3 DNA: TGTGCCAGCAGCGAATCCCGGGACAGGGCGGATGAAGCTTTCTTT
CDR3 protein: CASSESRDRADEAFF

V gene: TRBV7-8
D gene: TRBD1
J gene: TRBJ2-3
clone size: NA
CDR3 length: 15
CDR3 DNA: TGTGCCAGCAGCTCGACCGGGACAGTCACAGATACGCAGTATTTT
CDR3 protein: CASSSTGTVTDTQYF

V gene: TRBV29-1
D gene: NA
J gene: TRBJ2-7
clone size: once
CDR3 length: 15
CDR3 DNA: TGCAGCGTTGAAGATTGGGAGAACGCCCCCTACGAGCAGTACTTC
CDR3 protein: CSVEDWENAPYEQYF

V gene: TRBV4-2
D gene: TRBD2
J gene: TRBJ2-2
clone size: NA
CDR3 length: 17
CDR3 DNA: TGTGCCAGCAGCCGTGGTAGTCGCGGGAGTAGCACCGGGGAGCTGTTTTTT
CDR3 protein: CASSRGSRGSSTGELFF

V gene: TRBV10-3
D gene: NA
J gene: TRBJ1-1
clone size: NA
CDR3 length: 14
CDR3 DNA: TGTGCCATCAGTCACTCAGGGGCGAACACTGAAGCTTTCTTT
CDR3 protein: CAISHSGANTEAFF

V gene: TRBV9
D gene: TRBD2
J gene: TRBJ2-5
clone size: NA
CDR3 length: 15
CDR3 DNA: TGTGCCAGCAGCGTAGATCCGGGAGGGGGGGAGACCCAGTACTTC
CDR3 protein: CASSVDPGGGETQYF

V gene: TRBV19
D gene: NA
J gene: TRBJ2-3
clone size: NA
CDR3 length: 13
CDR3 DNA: TGTGCCAGTAGGAAGCGGAGTACAGATACGCAGTATTTT
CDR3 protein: CASRKRSTDTQYF

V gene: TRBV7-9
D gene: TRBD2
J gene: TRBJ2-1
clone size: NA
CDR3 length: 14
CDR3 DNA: TGTGCCAGCGGCACGCGGGGGTCATACAATGAGCAGTTCTTC
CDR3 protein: CASGTRGSYNEQFF

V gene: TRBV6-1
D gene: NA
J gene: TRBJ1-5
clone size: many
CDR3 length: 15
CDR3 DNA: TGTGCCAGCAGTGAGACAGTTTATAGCAATCAGCCCCAGCATTTT
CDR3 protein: CASSETVYSNQPQHF

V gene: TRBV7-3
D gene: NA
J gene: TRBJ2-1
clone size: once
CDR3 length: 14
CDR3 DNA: TGTGCCAGCAGCCAAGAGGGCGACTACAATGAGCAGTTCTTC
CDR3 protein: CASSQEGDYNEQFF

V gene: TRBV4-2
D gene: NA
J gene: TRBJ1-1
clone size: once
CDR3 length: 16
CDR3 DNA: TGTGCCAGCAGCCAAGATACAGGTAAAGGGAACACTGAAGCTTTCTTT
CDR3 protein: CASSQDTGKGNTEAFF